This is a list of T cell receptor beta chains from one sample in a study of OX40 agonist ivuxolimab in advanced cancers. The table came from immunoSEQ multiplex PCR; TCRdb's copy has only in-frame clones and leaves some out. The data show approximately 25,000 clones, about three quarters seen once. The input for sequencing was CD4+ or CD8+ T cells sorted from blood, taken in a trial of the OX40 agonist ivuxolimab. The receptors come from an adult with an advanced solid tumor such as melanoma, head and neck, liver or kidney cancer. CDR3s include the opening cysteine and the closing phenylalanine or tryptophan. A D gene is named only where the DNA matches it firmly.

TRBJ2-1	TRBV7-2	.	CASSLGSFSYNEQFF
TRBJ1-1	TRBV5-1	.	CASSFTGTLTTEAFF
TRBJ2-1	TRBV6-1	.	CASTIRDTPANEQFF
TRBJ1-2	TRBV7-9	.	CASSGGGVDYGYTF
TRBJ1-2	TRBV5-3	.	CARSLEGSYGYTF
TRBJ1-4	TRBV14	TRBD1	CASSLRTGRNEKLFF
TRBJ1-5	TRBV5-5	.	CASSRTGPDQPQHF
TRBJ2-7	TRBV6-4	TRBD1	CASRGTGAFYEQYF
TRBJ2-5	TRBV4-1	.	CASSQDRDNFGGETQYF
TRBJ2-2	TRBV4-2	TRBD2	CASSRERGAQTGELFF
TRBJ2-7	TRBV4-3	.	CASSQDTTRSSSSYEQYF
TRBJ1-1	TRBV15	TRBD1	CATSDRTGVFGTEAFF
TRBJ1-2	TRBV28	.	CASSLMGEGSYGYTF
TRBJ2-1	TRBV7-2	.	CASSLPDYLNEQFF
TRBJ2-7	TRBV7-8	TRBD1	CASRKGTGDF
TRBJ2-1	TRBV19	.	CASSRGVEQFF
TRBJ1-1	TRBV18	TRBD1	CASSQETGHTEAFF
TRBJ2-3	TRBV5-1	.	CASSLAGDLNTQYF
TRBJ2-7	TRBV28	TRBD1	CASSPNRGRGDEQYF
TRBJ2-7	TRBV30	TRBD2	CAWSRGEYEQYF
TRBJ2-7	TRBV7-8	TRBD2	CASSPKREGLTYEQYF
TRBJ1-6	TRBV4-3	TRBD1	CASSLRQGDSPLHF
TRBJ1-1	TRBV28	TRBD1	CASKGTGSNTEAFF
TRBJ2-1	TRBV4-1	TRBD2	CASSLGAGGPLEQFF
TRBJ1-2	TRBV5-6	.	CASSFLSYGYTF
TRBJ1-2	TRBV4-2	.	CASSLAGQRNYGYTF
TRBJ1-2	TRBV6-1	TRBD1	CASSAQGGYGYTF
TRBJ1-3	TRBV4-2	TRBD1	CASSQVNRGSGNTIYF
TRBJ2-1	TRBV7-3	.	CASSSHGTQGMNEQFF
TRBJ1-1	TRBV9	.	CASSVVGQNTEAFF
TRBJ2-4	TRBV6-1	TRBD1	CASSEAPDRGIQYF
TRBJ1-4	TRBV5-1	TRBD1	CASSEGASEKLFF
TRBJ2-3	TRBV7-2	.	CASSPRMGGYTDTQYF
TRBJ1-1	TRBV5-1	.	CASSSPGGHSNTEAFF
TRBJ1-3	TRBV6-1	TRBD1	CASSSGGSGNTIYF
TRBJ2-5	TRBV5-6	.	CASSLKGWETQYF
TRBJ1-5	TRBV7-2	TRBD1	CASSHLQGAAQPQHF
TRBJ2-3	TRBV28	.	CASSLGILAPYTQYF
TRBJ1-2	TRBV6-5	TRBD1	CASRTTGTGVGGYTF
TRBJ2-7	TRBV7-9	TRBD2	CASSAPGLAGSYEQYF
TRBJ1-2	TRBV20-1	.	CSAREVPGYTF
TRBJ1-1	TRBV4-2	.	CASSPSGYGTEAFF
TRBJ1-5	TRBV5-6	.	CASSLSRDYSNQPQHF
TRBJ1-4	TRBV6-1	.	CASSLLTQGSEKLFF
TRBJ2-5	TRBV4-3	TRBD1	CASSQGQGMRGETQYF
TRBJ2-3	TRBV9	TRBD2	CASSVGGLSGGALYF
TRBJ1-2	TRBV5-6	.	CASSTIGQPSNYGYTF
TRBJ1-2	TRBV7-3	.	CASSLTGSNYGYTF
TRBJ1-5	TRBV7-2	TRBD1	CASSSGWGRGQQPQHF
TRBJ2-7	TRBV6-6	TRBD2	CAIPGGTGRSHEQYF
TRBJ1-2	TRBV30	.	CAWSNFGYTF
TRBJ1-1	TRBV11-3	.	CASSLGLGKAFF
TRBJ1-4	TRBV10-3	.	CAISVDNEKLFF
TRBJ2-2	TRBV10-3	TRBD2	CAISWTSGRNTGELFF
TRBJ1-1	TRBV30	.	CAWRTLRENTEAFF
TRBJ1-2	TRBV5-4	.	CASSPADSYGYTF
TRBJ2-1	TRBV6-1	.	CASTQSYNEQFF
TRBJ2-4	TRBV19	.	CASSVPGGGGNIQYF
TRBJ2-7	TRBV7-2	.	CASSPSLSSSYEQYF